This T cell receptor (beta chain) was recovered during a study of blood T cell repertoires in COVID-19 (dated by TCRdb to 2019 to 2021). As for the study more broadly: Samples covering the acute and convalescent phases of COVID-19 were provided by collaborators in the United States, Italy and Spain. The sample metadata nearly always contained a de-identified subject ID, COVID-19 status, age in years and sex. Where available, HLA class I and class II types were taken from metadata supplied by the sample provider and were not determined by assay-based typing. Subjects who had been exposed to COVID-19, were actively infected with it, or had recovered from it provided the deeply sampled blood TCRbeta repertoires that made up the dataset. The prospective study material was composed of cDNA or gDNA derived from T cells, B-cell-depleted T cells, or PBMCs. The samples were drawn from two sources: the first 160 participants of the ongoing ImmuneRACE study, and 1,254 subjects contributed by 6 global collaborators. A freely available public database, intended as a resource for researchers studying the immune response to SARS-CoV-2, is where the repertoires were released. The research as a whole found: The amount of clinical and demographic metadata varied by source and participant and was provided uncurated.

The count of this clone is one. What antigen it recognizes has not been identified. Qualities for individual bases were not recorded, and no much larger clone is one base off. The collaborating institutions used their own protocols to collect whole blood in K2EDTA tubes. For TCRbeta analysis, collaborators shipped samples in one of three forms: frozen whole blood, isolated PBMCs, or DNA extracted from either of those sample types. Between the V and J ends, shortened by 2 bases and 0 bases respectively, the junction contains 11 bases. According to the germline V gene, CDR1 reads ENHRY and CDR2 reads SYGVKD. Including cysteine and phenylalanine, the CDR3 has 16 amino acids. The CDR3 DNA has 48 bases and is translated from base 1. TCRbeta CDR3 regions were amplified from genomic DNA by means of the immunoSEQ Assay, a bias-controlled multiplex PCR. On the study's bioinformatics: Within the assay, amplification of reference gene primers was used to estimate how many nucleated cells each sample contained. To quantify the absolute abundance of each unique TCRbeta CDR3 rearrangement, sequence reads were collapsed and filtered. For each sample, productive Simpson clonality was calculated by taking the square root of Simpson's diversity index across productive rearrangements. The source is immuneACCESS, and TCRdb retained only in-frame sequences with V and J called. Part of the clones is not carried over; for the studies checked, unresolved V genes explain less than half of this, and the remainder is unexplained. V, J and clone size were drawn from that table, and D and trimming were deduced from the DNA. This sample comprises 72,000 or so clones, around 85% of them detected only once. In total, the top ten clones hold approximately 35% of the sample.

Specimen: peripheral blood. Rearrangement joined TRBV10-3 to TRBJ2-4; 5 matching bases give a weak D call of TRBD1. This receptor was identified in an elderly woman with active or convalescent COVID-19. CDR3 loop: CAISEVVGVAKNIQYF. The sequence in DNA is TGTGCCATCAGTGAGGTGGTAGGGGTAGCCAAAAACATTCAGTACTTC.